A selection of T cell receptor beta chains follows, all from one sample in a study of blood T cell repertoires in COVID-19. Assay: immunoSEQ multiplex PCR; the TCRdb copy retains only in-frame clones and omits some. The sample has around 200,000 clones, around 79% seen once. Sequencing was performed on peripheral blood. Every receptor here comes from a man between 50 and 59 years old who had recovered from COVID-19. Each CDR3 is given with its conserved first and last residue. Each record gives: D gene, clone size, J gene, V gene, CDR3 length, CDR3 DNA, CDR3 protein. A D gene is named only where the DNA matches it firmly. Clone size appears in some rows only: once, few, many, or a class for an expanded clone.

TRBD1 | . | TRBJ1-2 | TRBV29-1 | 13 | TGCAGCGTTACCTCCGGGGACAGTTATGGCTACACCTTC | CSVTSGDSYGYTF
. | . | TRBJ2-5 | TRBV5-1 | 14 | TGCGCCAGCAGCCCATCCGGGGGTGACGAGACCCAGTACTTC | CASSPSGGDETQYF
TRBD1 | many | TRBJ1-3 | TRBV6-2/TRBV6-3 | 16 | TGTGCCAGCAGTTATGGACAGGTTGCGTCTGGAAACACCATATATTTT | CASSYGQVASGNTIYF
. | . | TRBJ1-5 | TRBV19 | 13 | TGTGCCAGTAGTATAGCTCTTCGGGGGCCCCAGCATTTT | CASSIALRGPQHF
TRBD2 | once | TRBJ2-1 | TRBV27 | 16 | TGTGCCAGCAGTCACCTCCTAGCGGGAGGAAACAATGAGCAGTTCTTC | CASSHLLAGGNNEQFF
. | few | TRBJ2-5 | TRBV14 | 11 | TGTGCCAGCAGCCAGGCGGGGACCCAGTACTTC | CASSQAGTQYF
TRBD2 | . | TRBJ2-3 | TRBV4-3 | 16 | TGCGCCAGCAGCCAAGTGACGGACTCTAGCGGGAGAACGCAGTATTTT | CASSQVTDSSGRTQYF
TRBD1 | . | TRBJ1-2 | TRBV30 | 11 | TGTGCCTGGGACAGGGAGCATGGCTACACCTTC | CAWDREHGYTF
TRBD1 | . | TRBJ1-1 | TRBV10-3 | 16 | TGTGCCATCAGTCCCCGGTGGACAGGGTTGTACACTGAAGCTTTCTTT | CAISPRWTGLYTEAFF
TRBD1 | . | TRBJ2-5 | TRBV30 | 16 | TGTGCCTGGACCGTACCGGGACAGGGTTCTGGAGAGACCCAGTACTTC | CAWTVPGQGSGETQYF